This TCR beta chain was observed in a study of T cell changes during pregnancy in multiple sclerosis. CDR3 size: 13 residues. V dropped 3 bases and J dropped 4 bases, with 8 bases sitting between them. Germline CDR1 LNHDA, CDR2 SQIVND (reference sequence). The assay was immunoSEQ multiplex PCR, and TCRdb's table has in-frame clones only and misses some. The table records roughly 46,000 clones, about 91% of them present only once. The origin of this receptor is a female donor with multiple sclerosis, enrolled in a pregnancy study. The chain recombines TRBV19 with TRBJ2-3; TRBD2 might be the D (5 bases). The sample was peripheral blood, taken in the third trimester of pregnancy. CDR3 residues: CASSMGEADTQYF. CDR3 nucleotide sequence: TGTGCCAGTAGTATGGGAGAGGCAGATACGCAGTATTTT.